This T cell receptor beta chain was observed in a study of OX40 agonist ivuxolimab in advanced cancers. Context from the whole study: Ivuxolimab, which targeted the costimulatory receptor OX40 (CD134), was an agonistic, fully human IgG2 monoclonal antibody. Prior anti-PD-1, anti-PD-L1 or anti-CTLA-4 therapy was permitted, and checkpoint inhibitors had been received by around 39% of dose-escalation patients. Peripheral TCRbeta sequencing aimed to test whether ivuxolimab altered TCR sequence diversity and caused clonal T-cell expansion. A male proportion of around 81% and a mean age of around 60 years, ranging from 23 to 79, were recorded for the dose-escalation cohort. Of the roughly 52 dose-escalation patients, hepatocellular carcinoma was present in around 19, melanoma in around 15, renal cell carcinoma in 9 and head and neck cancer in 9. Partial responses occurred in three dose-escalation patients, of whom one had hepatocellular carcinoma and two had cutaneous melanoma. Intravenous ivuxolimab was administered to patients every 2 weeks at six dose levels: 0.01, 0.1, 0.3, 1.5, 3 and 10 mg/kg. The monotherapy dose-escalation portion (N of about 50 patients) of the phase I ivuxolimab trial is reported in the paper. Broader findings and caveats from the paper: At doses of 0.1 to 3.0 mg/kg, clonal expansion of both CD4+ and CD8+ blood T cells was observed from baseline to week 6. The antigen specificity of the peripheral T cells that underwent clonal expansion was not determined. Partial responders in the 0.1-3.0 mg/kg groups had among the lowest normalized peripheral clonal expansion, especially among CD8+ T cells. Low levels of normalized T-cell clonal expansion were also seen in some patients who did not respond. After ivuxolimab, CD8+ T cells had more expanded clones than CD4+ T cells on average.

Genomic DNA was extracted from sorted cells for sequencing of the TCRbeta CDR3 region. TCRbeta CDR3 regions were sequenced using the immunoSEQ Assay. TCRdb stores this immuneACCESS table with in-frame sequences only. Part of the clones is absent; in the studies checked, under half of the shortfall reflects unresolved V genes, and no reason is known for the rest. The sample records some 82,000 clones, 94% of which are singletons. Approximately 10% of the sample is in the top ten clones. Patients with a history of autoimmune disease or receiving systemic immunosuppression were excluded from the trial. Peripheral blood for TCR sequencing was collected from all dose cohorts at baseline, on cycle 4 day 1, and on cycle 7 day 1. Samples came from an open-label, multicenter, first-in-human phase I dose-escalation trial of ivuxolimab. The trial enrolled adults with locally advanced or metastatic head and neck squamous cell, hepatocellular, melanoma or renal cell carcinoma. CD4+ and CD8+ T cells were sorted separately from peripheral blood before TCR sequencing.

Points on this clone: Its antigen is still unknown. No base-level quality is on record; no much larger clone is a single base apart.

CDR3 length: 15 amino acids, cysteine to phenylalanine. CDR3 DNA only is kept here, 45 bases in frame from base 1. From a lookup of the germline V gene, CDR1 and CDR2 are SGDLS and YYNGEE. Trimming takes 3 bases from V and 7 bases from J, and the germline ends sit 17 bases apart. The sample here was CD4+ or CD8+ T cells sorted from blood, taken in a trial of the OX40 agonist ivuxolimab. The sequence was collected from an adult with an advanced solid tumor such as melanoma, head and neck, liver or kidney cancer. Here the chain combines TRBV9 and TRBJ2-1; possibly the D gene is TRBD2, per 5 matching bases. The CDR3 protein is CASSATGRILNEQFF. The sequence in DNA is TGTGCCAGCAGCGCCACTGGGAGAATTTTAAATGAGCAGTTCTTC.